This TCR beta chain comes out of a study of cytomegalovirus exposure and HLA in healthy donors. Whole-study findings and limits: According to the study, 150 to 200 TCR beta chains were cytomegalovirus-associated.

Sequencing was performed with immunoSEQ multiplex PCR; in TCRdb, only in-frame clones are kept and a portion is missing. In the table there are under 250,000 clones, less than 90% of which are singletons. Notes on this clone: Its specificity is not known.

The CDR3 extends over 16 amino acids. The J segment lost 0 bases and the V segment lost 7 bases, leaving 8 bases of the junction unmatched. Looked up from germline, CDR1 is MDHEN and CDR2 is SYDVKM. Sequencing used PBMCs. This receptor was obtained from a young woman in good health and CMV-seronegative. This chain uses TRBV28 with TRBJ2-2, with 7 bases identical to TRBD1. CDR3 bases: TGTGCCAGCAAATACCCGGGACAGCCGAACACCGGGGAGCTGTTTTTT. Residues: CASKYPGQPNTGELFF.